This TCR beta chain comes out of a study of blood T cell repertoires in COVID-19. At the level of the study: Both acute and convalescent COVID-19 samples were obtained from the United States, Italy and Spain.

Some clones are missing from TCRdb's copy, which holds only in-frame ones; the method was immunoSEQ multiplex PCR. The sample records roughly 140,000 clones, roughly 79% being singletons. The CDR3 spans 14 residues. CDR1 is KGHSH and CDR2 is LQKENI in the germline V gene. Between the trimmed V and J ends, which lost 1 base and 0 bases, there was a span of 7 bases. The receptor's source is a human donor with acute or convalescent COVID-19. The donor label of this sample is uncertain. Input material: peripheral blood. The chain carries TRBV18 and TRBJ2-7; weak D call: TRBD2 (6 bases). As DNA, the CDR3 is TGTGCCAGCTCACCACACGGGAGCTCCTACGAGCAGTACGTC. Protein: CASSPHGSSYEQYV.